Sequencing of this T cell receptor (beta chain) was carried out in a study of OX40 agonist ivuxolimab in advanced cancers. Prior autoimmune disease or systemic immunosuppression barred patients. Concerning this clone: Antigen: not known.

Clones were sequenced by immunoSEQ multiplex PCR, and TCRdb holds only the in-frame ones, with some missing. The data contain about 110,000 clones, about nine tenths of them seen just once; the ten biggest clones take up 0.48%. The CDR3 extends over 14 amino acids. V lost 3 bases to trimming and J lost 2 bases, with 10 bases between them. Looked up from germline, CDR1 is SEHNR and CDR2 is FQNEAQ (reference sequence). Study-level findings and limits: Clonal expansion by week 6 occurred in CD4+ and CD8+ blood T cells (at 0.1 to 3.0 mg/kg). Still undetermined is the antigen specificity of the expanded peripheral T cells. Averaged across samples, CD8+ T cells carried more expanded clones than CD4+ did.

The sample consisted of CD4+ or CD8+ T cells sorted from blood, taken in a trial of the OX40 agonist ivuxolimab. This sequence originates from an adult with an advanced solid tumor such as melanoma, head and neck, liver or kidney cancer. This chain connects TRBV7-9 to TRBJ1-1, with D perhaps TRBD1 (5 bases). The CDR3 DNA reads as TGTGCCAGCAGCTTCCAGGGAGGAAACACTGAAGCTTTCTTT. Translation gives CASSFQGGNTEAFF.